The next 11 T cell receptor beta chains were all read from a single sample in a study of regulatory dendritic cells for organ transplantation. Clones were sequenced by immunoSEQ multiplex PCR, and TCRdb holds only the in-frame ones, with some missing. The repertoire holds 28,000 or so clones, with around 83% as singletons. Sequenced input: naive CD4+ T cells from blood. Noted subset: CD45RA+ naive T cells. The receptors here all came from a human donor in good health.

V gene TRBV9 combines with J gene TRBJ1-2; D ambiguous. Trimming took 0 bases from V and 1 from J, leaving 19 bases between them. Germline V gives CDR1 SGDLS, CDR2 YYNGEE. The CDR3 is 18 amino acids. Here the CDR3 DNA reads TGTGCCAGCAGCGTAGGTCCGTCTCGGGTCCGGGTTAACTATGGCTACACCTTC. Translation: CASSVGPSRVRVNYGYTF.

CDR3 sequence: CASSQTGRNTEAFF. The DNA of the CDR3 is TGTGCCAGCTCACAGACAGGGCGGAACACTGAAGCTTTCTTT. The chain carries TRBV18 and TRBJ1-1, with 7 bases that match TRBD1. Germline V gene lookup returns CDR1 KGHSH and CDR2 LQKENI. V lost 4 bases to trimming and J lost 1 base; unmatched junction nucleotides: 3. The CDR3 runs 14 residues.

The chain has TRBV29-1 and TRBJ2-3, with 8 bases fitting TRBD1. CDR1 and CDR2 (germline): SQVTM, ANQGSEA. The CDR3 extends over 13 amino acids. V was clipped by 6 bases and J by 3 bases; unmatched bases: 5. The CDR3 bases are TGCAGCGTCCATCGGACAGGGACAGATACGCAGTATTTT. Residues: CSVHRTGTDTQYF.

J is TRBJ1-4 and V is TRBV7-2; no clear D gene. The germline V gene has CDR1 SGHTA and CDR2 FQGNSA. The CDR3 is made up of 12 amino acids. The V and J ends lost 3 bases and 11 bases respectively, with 10 bases between them. The CDR3 region is CASSFGVGKLFF. The CDR3 bases are TGTGCCAGCAGCTTCGGGGTTGGGAAACTGTTTTTT.

This chain connects TRBV7-2 to TRBJ1-3; weak D call: TRBD1 (5 bases). The CDR3 loop spans 15 amino acids. Germline V lookup: CDR1 SGHTA, CDR2 FQGNSA. Trimming cost V 6 bases and J 0 bases, with 12 bases left between them. CDR3 in amino acids: CASSTDRYSGNTIYF. CDR3 sequence (DNA): TGTGCCAGCAGTACAGACAGATACTCTGGAAACACCATATATTTT. Using reference TRBV7-2 and TRBJ1-3 for the parts outside the CDR3, the full variable domain is GAGVSQSPSNKVTEKGKDVELRCDPISGHTALYWYRQSLGQGLEFLIYFQGNSAPDKSGLPSDRFSAERTGGSVSTLTIQRTQQEDSAVYLCASSTDRYSGNTIYFGEGSWLTVV.

The rearrangement joins TRBV5-4 to TRBJ2-5; TRBD2 matches 8 bases. V shed 3 bases and J 3 bases; nucleotides not matched to a gene: 7. Per the germline V gene, CDR1 is SGHNT and CDR2 is YYREEE (reference sequence). The CDR3 is 15 amino acids. In DNA form, the CDR3 reads TGTGCCAGCAGCTCGGGGGGGGGAAGAGAAGAGACCCAGTACTTC. As protein: CASSSGGGREETQYF.

This chain links TRBV6-5 with TRBJ2-6; D is perhaps TRBD1 (5 bases). The CDR3 has 15 amino acids. V lost 5 bases and J 0 bases, leaving 8 bases between the germline ends. In germline, CDR1 is MNHEY, CDR2 SVGAGI. The CDR3 region has the DNA TGTGCCAGCAGTCCAGGGAACTCTGGGGCCAACGTCCTGACTTTC. This gives the protein CASSPGNSGANVLTF.

V gene TRBV7-3 combines with J gene TRBJ1-1, with TRBD1 as a possible D gene (5 bases). This CDR3 is 14 amino acids long. The V end lost 5 bases, the J end lost 8 bases, and 18 bases lay between the germline ends. Germline V CDR1 and CDR2: SGHTA, FQGTGA. CDR3 loop: CASSRSGTGDEAFF. The CDR3 bases are TGTGCCAGCAGCCGCTCCGGGACGGGAGACGAAGCTTTCTTT.

J is TRBJ2-2 and V is TRBV6-5; D not certain. The V end was cut by 6 bases, the J end by 5 bases, with 10 bases between. The germline gives CDR1 MNHEY, CDR2 SVGAGI. The CDR3 runs to 13 residues. The CDR3 here is CASRSVGTGELFF. In nucleotides, the CDR3 is TGTGCCAGCAGGTCCGTCGGGACCGGGGAGCTGTTTTTT.

The table lists this clone with a count of one. The chain is built from TRBV6-1 and TRBJ1-2; 7 bases match TRBD1. Trimming removed 0 bases from V and 4 bases from J; junction bases left unmatched: 14. The CDR3 extends over 18 amino acids. CDR1 and CDR2 (germline): MNHNS, SASEGT. The CDR3 region is CASSEALAGTVQFYGYTF. The CDR3 DNA reads TGTGCCAGCAGTGAAGCGCTGGCAGGGACAGTCCAATTCTATGGCTACACCTTC.

The chain carries TRBV7-9 and TRBJ1-1; 8 bases line up with TRBD1. The CDR3 covers 14 residues. Trimming cost V 4 bases and J 3 bases; bases outside gene matches: 4. Looked up from germline, CDR1 is SEHNR and CDR2 is FQNEAQ (reference sequence). CDR3: CASSSTGGDTEAFF. CDR3 in DNA: TGTGCCAGCAGCTCAACAGGGGGGGACACTGAAGCTTTCTTT.